This is a list of T cell receptor beta chains from one sample in a study of cytomegalovirus exposure and HLA in healthy donors. The assay was immunoSEQ multiplex PCR, and TCRdb's table has in-frame clones only and misses some. The sample lists about 94,000 clones, 81% occurring once. Sample: PBMCs. Receptors were obtained from a human donor in good health. Each CDR3 is given with its conserved first and last residue. The D gene is left open where the match is weak. Not all rows give a size; the values are once, few, many and, for expanded clones, a class.

v_gene	d_gene	j_gene	abundance	CDR3aa	CDR3nt
TRBV19	-	TRBJ1-1	-	CASSILYDLNTEAFF	TGTGCCAGTAGTATCCTGTATGACTTGAACACTGAAGCTTTCTTT
TRBV11-2	TRBD1	TRBJ2-1	-	CASSSGQGRGYYRNEQFF	TGTGCCAGCAGCTCGGGACAGGGAAGAGGCTACTACCGGAATGAGCAGTTCTTC
TRBV4-3	TRBD1	TRBJ2-7	-	CASSQTTGGYEQYF	TGCGCCAGCAGCCAAACAACAGGGGGCTACGAGCAGTACTTC
TRBV2	TRBD1	TRBJ1-3	-	CASKGTGEGNTIYF	TGTGCCAGCAAAGGGACAGGGGAAGGAAACACCATATATTTT
TRBV6-5	TRBD1	TRBJ2-2	few	CASSYSRTGPTGELFF	TGTGCCAGCAGTTACTCTCGGACAGGACCCACCGGGGAGCTGTTTTTT
TRBV9	-	TRBJ2-1	once	CASSVGSGYNEQFF	TGTGCCAGCAGCGTAGGTTCCGGGTACAATGAGCAGTTCTTC
TRBV12-5	-	TRBJ1-4	few	CASGPGASSGEKLFF	TGTGCTAGTGGCCCTGGGGCCTCGTCGGGCGAAAAACTGTTTTTT
TRBV28	-	TRBJ2-5	-	CASRGAGTETQYF	TGTGCCAGCCGGGGAGCGGGTACAGAGACCCAGTACTTC
TRBV19	TRBD1	TRBJ1-1	-	CASSAGGRAEAFF	TGTGCCAGTAGCGCAGGGGGTCGGGCTGAAGCTTTCTTT
TRBV19	-	TRBJ2-1	-	CASRQGLSSYNEQFF	TGTGCCAGTAGACAGGGCTTAAGCTCCTACAATGAGCAGTTCTTC
TRBV29-1	-	TRBJ1-1	-	CSPYRGEAEAFF	TGCAGCCCCTACCGGGGGGAGGCTGAAGCTTTCTTT
TRBV28	TRBD1	TRBJ2-3	-	CASRVSGGPDTQYF	TGTGCCAGCAGGGTCTCAGGGGGCCCAGATACGCAGTATTTT
TRBV27	TRBD1	TRBJ1-4	-	CASSFTLVAGGNEKLFF	TGTGCCAGCAGTTTCACCCTCGTCGCAGGGGGAAATGAAAAACTGTTTTTT
TRBV7-9	TRBD2	TRBJ2-1	-	CASSPGLAGARGEQFF	TGTGCCAGCAGCCCGGGACTAGCGGGGGCGAGGGGGGAGCAGTTCTTC
TRBV7-2	TRBD1	TRBJ2-7	-	CASSRGTGGRYEQYF	TGTGCCAGCAGCCGGGGGACAGGGGGCCGCTACGAGCAGTACTTC
TRBV4-1	-	TRBJ2-2	-	CASSQVQLAGTGELFF	TGCGCCAGCAGCCAAGTTCAGCTAGCCGGGACCGGGGAGCTGTTTTTT